The clone carrying this TCR beta chain was detected once. Per germline, CDR1 SGHTA and CDR2 FQGNSA. With 5 bases removed from V and 4 bases from J, the gap between germline ends came to 9 bases. The CDR3 runs to 13 residues. Assay runs were performed at deep level. On sorted subsets, replicate PCRs used 200 ng DNA, or 25,000 to 35,000 T cell genomes. TCRdb's copy holds only in-frame clones and misses some; the assay was immunoSEQ multiplex PCR. Among some 2.3 million clones listed, 80% to 95% were seen once. These data are taken from a study of shared clonotypes between healthy human individuals. The rearrangement links TRBV7-2 to TRBJ2-1; D perhaps matches TRBD2 (6 bases). Sequencing used naive CD4+ T cells from PBMCs. Indicated subset: CD45RA+ positively selected. This TCR came from a man aged 18 to 35 in good health. Some clones in this sample may be carry-over from other donors' samples. The CDR3 region is CASSRLAYNEQFF. The CDR3 coding sequence is TGTGCCAGCAGCCGCCTAGCGTACAATGAGCAGTTCTTC.